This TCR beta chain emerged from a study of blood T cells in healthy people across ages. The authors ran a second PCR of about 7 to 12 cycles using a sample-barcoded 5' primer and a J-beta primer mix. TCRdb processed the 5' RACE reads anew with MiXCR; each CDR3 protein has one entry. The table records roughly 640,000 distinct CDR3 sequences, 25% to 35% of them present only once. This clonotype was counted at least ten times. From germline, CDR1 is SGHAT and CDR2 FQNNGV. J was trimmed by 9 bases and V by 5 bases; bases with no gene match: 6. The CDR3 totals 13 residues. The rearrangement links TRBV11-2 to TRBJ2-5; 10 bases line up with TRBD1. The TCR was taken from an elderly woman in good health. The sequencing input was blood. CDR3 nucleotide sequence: TGTGCCAGCAGCGTGGAAGGGACAGGGGCCCAGTACTTC. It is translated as CASSVEGTGAQYF.